This TCR beta chain was recorded in a study of cytomegalovirus exposure and HLA in healthy donors. Overall study results and limits: When analyzed later, the rates of TCR association showed variation by HLA locus, with DRB1 the most and HLA-C the fewest.

On this clone itself: Its specificity is not known. Additional DNA sequences in this sample encode the identical CDR3.

PCR was performed using 60 Vbeta and 13 Jbeta primers. Libraries were prepared by immunoSEQ multiplex PCR; TCRdb keeps only in-frame clonotypes and omits some of them. The data contain around 150,000 clones, 72% of them singletons. V dropped 6 bases and J dropped 7; count of bases not matched to a gene: 5. In germline, CDR1 is MNHEY, CDR2 SVGAGI. The CDR3 is made up of 13 amino acids. The receptor was derived from a man aged 50-60 years in good health and CMV-seropositive. Sequencing was done on a sample of PBMCs. This chain uses TRBV6-5 with TRBJ1-5; TRBD1 aligns across 8 bases. This chain's CDR3 is CASSSDRGQPQHF. The CDR3, as DNA: TGTGCCAGCAGCTCAGACAGGGGCCAGCCCCAGCATTTT.